Presented here are 32 T cell receptor beta chains from one specimen sequenced in a study of regulatory T cells in long-lasting Graves disease. HTBI primers from iRepertoire and Arm-PCR of CDR3 regions yielded the TCR beta libraries. TCRdb re-called the multiplex PCR reads with MiXCR, one entry per CDR3 protein. Of about 560,000 distinct CDR3 sequences listed, roughly a sixth were seen once; the top ten hold approximately 12%. Time point noted: newly diagnosed GD, antithyroid drugs for less than 3 months. PBMC-extracted RNA yielded the TCR library. A further study also used this sample, focusing on T cells in Graves' hyperthyroidism and ophthalmopathy.

Material: peripheral blood mononuclear cells (PBMCs), obtained at new diagnosis, from a patient treated with antithyroid drugs. The origin of the receptors is a man younger than 35 with Graves disease.

This clonotype was recorded at least ten times. V and J are TRBV12-5 and TRBJ1-1; D is possibly TRBD1 (6 bases). The V and J ends lost 0 bases and 1 base respectively, with 21 bases between them. CDR3 length: 19 residues. Per germline, CDR1 LGHNT and CDR2 FRNRAP. The CDR3 spells CASGLVQGRGLLGNTEAFF. The CDR3 coding sequence is TGTGCTAGTGGTTTGGTACAAGGTCGGGGGCTTTTAGGGAACACTGAAGCTTTCTTT.

In the case of this clonotype: A read error may be the cause here, since a much bigger clone is one base away. The chain has TRBV24-1 and TRBJ2-2, with 10 positions matching TRBD2. Trimming cost V 9 bases and J 8 bases; bases outside gene matches: 17. This CDR3 spans 17 amino acids. CDR1 is KGHDR, CDR2 SFDVKD, per germline. As DNA, the CDR3 is TGTGCCACCTGTGCGACTAGCGGGTCCCTACGCGGGGGGGAGCTGTTTTTT. It codes for CATCATSGSLRGGELFF.

The gene calls are TRBV5-1 and TRBJ2-7, with 15 bases that match TRBD2. Trimming removed 4 bases from V and 0 bases from J; junction bases left unmatched: 5. The CDR3 covers 17 residues. CDR1 is SGHRS and CDR2 is YFSETQ in the germline V gene. In DNA form, the CDR3 reads TGCGCCAGCAGCCCGGGACTAGCGGGAGGACCCTCCTACGAGCAGTACTTC. This gives the protein CASSPGLAGGPSYEQYF.

Ten or more counts support this clonotype. The CDR3 sequence is CASSYPGLSGRRSEQFF. The CDR3 nucleotides are TGTGCCAGCAGTTACCCCGGACTAAGCGGGAGGAGAAGTGAGCAGTTCTTC. The chain couples TRBV12-3 or TRBV12-4 to TRBJ2-1; 9 bases map to TRBD2. This CDR3 spans 17 amino acids. V lost 4 bases to trimming and J lost 9 bases; unmatched junction nucleotides: 16.

This clonotype showed up many times. This chain joins TRBV28 and TRBJ2-1; possible D gene TRBD2, 5 bases. This CDR3 is 16 amino acids long. From germline, CDR1 is MDHEN and CDR2 SYDVKM. Trimming took 6 bases from V and 3 from J, leaving 18 bases between them. The CDR3 loop is CASSTGWAEIYNEQFF. CDR3 nucleotides: TGTGCCAGCAGCACGGGGTGGGCGGAGATCTACAATGAGCAGTTCTTC.

This clonotype was observed many times. The V gene is TRBV2, the J gene TRBJ2-3, with TRBD1 matching 10 bases. Trimming at V came to 1 base and at J to 4 bases, leaving 8 bases not matched to a gene. Germline-derived CDR1 and CDR2 are SNHLY and FYNNEI. This CDR3 is built from 17 residues. CDR3 in amino acids: CASSEGFGQGGPDTQYF. For the CDR3, the DNA is TGTGCCAGCAGTGAAGGCTTTGGACAGGGGGGTCCAGATACGCAGTATTTT.

The rearrangement joins TRBV4-1 to TRBJ2-7, with D perhaps TRBD1 or TRBD2 (5 bases each). The CDR3 consists of 15 residues. The germline CDR1 and CDR2 sequences are MGHRA and YSYEKL. V lost 2 bases and J lost 0, with 11 bases in between. CDR3 DNA: TGCGCCAGCAGCCAAAGGGACCGGAGCTCCTACGAGCAGTACTTC. It encodes CASSQRDRSSYEQYF.

This clonotype was picked up many times. The rearrangement joins TRBV6-1 to TRBJ1-1; D call uncertain. The CDR3 extends over 14 amino acids. Trimming left V 1 base short and J 0 bases short, with 6 bases between. Germline CDR1 reads MNHNS; CDR2 reads SASEGT. The CDR3 nucleotides read TGTGCCAGCAGTGAAGTCAACCTGAACACTGAAGCTTTCTTT. It yields the protein CASSEVNLNTEAFF.

The chain recombines TRBV5-1 with TRBJ1-1, with D unresolved. The CDR3 extends over 15 amino acids. The V gene lost 0 bases and the J gene lost 7 bases, with 16 bases spanning the gap. Per germline, CDR1 SGHRS and CDR2 YFSETQ. Here the CDR3 DNA reads TGCGCCAGCAGCTTGGGGGCATCCAGCCGTATTGAAGCTTTCTTT. Encoded protein: CASSLGASSRIEAFF.

A note on this clonotype: A read error is likely here: a far larger clone is one base away. This CDR3 fails to terminate in the conserved phenylalanine or tryptophan, so it likely reflects a read error. The gene calls are TRBV11-2 and TRBJ2-7; D unclear. CDR1 SGHAT and CDR2 FQNNGV come from the germline V gene. V lost 6 bases, J lost 0 bases, and 9 bases lay in between. CDR3 length: 13 amino acids. The CDR3 sequence: CASSFYSSYEQYL. In nucleotides, the CDR3 is TGTGCCAGCAGTTTCTATAGCTCCTACGAGCAGTACCTC.

A few counts support this clonotype. The chain employs TRBV13 and TRBJ2-1, with 7 bases matching TRBD2. With 5 bases clipped from V and 4 bases from J, the junction kept 8 bases outside the gene matches. The V gene's germline CDR1 is PRHDT and CDR2 FYEKMQ (reference sequence). The CDR3 extends over 15 amino acids. The CDR3 sequence: CASSPQRGRYNEQFF. CDR3 bases: TGTGCCAGCAGCCCACAGCGGGGACGTTACAATGAGCAGTTCTTC.

DNA for the CDR3: TGTGCCAGCAGCTTAGATAGCGGGGGCTACAATGAGCAGTTCTTC. Protein product: CASSLDSGGYNEQFF. This rearrangement joins TRBV11-2 to TRBJ2-1; 9 bases are a match to TRBD2. The CDR3 runs 15 residues. Germline CDR1 reads SGHAT; CDR2 reads FQNNGV. V trimming: 0 bases; J trimming: 3 bases; junction bases outside the gene matches: 0.

In its sample, this clonotype was seen many times. The chain has TRBV18 and TRBJ1-1; TRBD1 is a possible D gene (6 bases). The V gene lost 3 bases and the J gene lost 7 bases, with 9 bases spanning the gap. The CDR3 extends over 12 amino acids. CDR1 and CDR2 (germline): KGHSH, LQKENI. CDR3 region: CASSPSGDEAFF. In DNA, the CDR3 is TGTGCCAGCTCACCCTCAGGGGATGAAGCTTTCTTT.

This clonotype has a handful of counts. The chain is built from TRBV6-4 and TRBJ2-6; D gene unclear. This CDR3 is built from 15 residues. CDR1 and CDR2 (germline): MRHNA, SNTAGT. With 2 bases removed from V and 1 base from J, the gap between germline ends came to 6 bases. Written as DNA, the CDR3 is TGTGCCAGCAGTGACGGAGAGTCTGGGGCCAACGTCCTGACTTTC. Its translation is CASSDGESGANVLTF.

Ten or more counts support this clonotype. This sequence joins TRBV10-3 and TRBJ2-7; 10 bases are a match to TRBD2. Germline lookup yields CDR1 ENHRY and CDR2 SYGVKD. The V and J ends lost 7 bases and 7 bases, in that order; junction bases with no gene match: 7. The CDR3 runs to 13 residues. CDR3 coding DNA: TGTGCCATCACCCCTAGCGGGAGTGGGGAGCAGTACTTC. It translates to CAITPSGSGEQYF.

A few counts support this clonotype. The chain carries TRBV20-1 and TRBJ2-3; D gene ambiguous. V was clipped by 0 bases and J by 0 bases, with 10 bases between them. CDR1 and CDR2 (germline): DFQATT, SNEGSKA (reference sequence). This CDR3 has 15 residues. The CDR3 is CSARDPASSTDTQYF. The CDR3 nucleotides are TGCAGTGCTAGAGATCCGGCCTCTAGCACAGATACGCAGTATTTT.

This clonotype was picked up many times. The V call is TRBV30, the J call TRBJ2-1, with D possibly being TRBD2 (5 bases). CDR1 GTSNPN and CDR2 SVGIG come from the germline V gene (reference sequence). This CDR3 region has 13 residues. Trimming left V 1 base short and J 5 bases short, with 9 bases between. DNA of the CDR3: TGTGCCTGGAGTGGACTACCAAACAATGAGCAGTTCTTC. Translating it yields CAWSGLPNNEQFF.

In its sample, this clonotype was seen many times. This chain links TRBV28 with TRBJ2-1; TRBD2 matches 7 bases. This CDR3 region has 14 residues. The ends lost 6 bases at V and 1 base at J; junction bases unmatched: 3. Germline V lookup: CDR1 MDHEN, CDR2 SYDVKM. CDR3 nucleotides: TGTGCCAGCAGCCCCGGGAGGTCCTACAATGAGCAGTTCTTC. Amino acids: CASSPGRSYNEQFF.

This clonotype was found a few times. V and J are TRBV6-5 and TRBJ1-5; 9 nucleotides match TRBD1. CDR1 is MNHEY, CDR2 SVGAGI, per germline. V dropped 2 bases and J dropped 7; count of bases not matched to a gene: 3. The length of the CDR3 is 14 residues. The CDR3 region has the DNA TGTGCCAGCAGTTACGGACAGGGGCAACAGCCCCAGCATTTT. This encodes CASSYGQGQQPQHF.

In this sample, this clonotype turned up a few times. The rearrangement links TRBV19 to TRBJ2-3, with 12 bases lining up with TRBD1. Germline V gives CDR1 LNHDA, CDR2 SQIVND (reference sequence). Losses at the gene ends were 7 bases for V and 4 bases for J; bases not matched to a gene: 6. CDR3 length: 15 amino acids. CDR3 amino acids: CASIGRDRGPDTQYF. Written as DNA, the CDR3 is TGTGCCAGTATTGGTCGGGACAGGGGGCCAGATACGCAGTATTTT.

The V and J genes are TRBV20-1 and TRBJ2-3, with D possibly TRBD1 on 6 matching bases. V was pared by 1 base and J by 4 bases, with 9 bases between. Germline CDR1 DFQATT, CDR2 SNEGSKA (reference sequence). CDR3 length: 13 amino acids. In DNA form, the CDR3 reads TGCAGTGCTAGAGCTCCAGGGGCAGATACGCAGTATTTT. Its protein is CSARAPGADTQYF.

The CDR3 protein is CASLLAGGSREQYF. DNA of the CDR3: TGTGCCAGCTTACTAGCGGGAGGGTCTCGCGAGCAGTACTTC. V usage is TRBV13 and J usage is TRBJ2-7, with TRBD2 matching 13 bases. Germline CDR1 reads PRHDT; CDR2 reads FYEKMQ (reference sequence). The CDR3 totals 14 residues. Trimming removed 8 bases from V and 6 bases from J; junction bases left unmatched: 7.

This clonotype was recorded at least ten times. The chain is built from TRBV29-1 and TRBJ2-3; D is undetermined. V lost 4 bases and J lost 1, with 9 bases in between. Germline values: CDR1 SQVTM, CDR2 ANQGSEA. The length of the CDR3 is 13 residues. The CDR3 nucleotides are TGCAGCGTTGCCTCAGTGGGCACAGATACGCAGTATTTT. Its protein product is CSVASVGTDTQYF.

This clonotype was picked up one time. A far larger clone differs by one base, so this is likely a read error. The V and J genes are TRBV10-3 and TRBJ2-7; D is unresolved. This CDR3 comprises 15 residues. Per the germline V gene, CDR1 is ENHRY and CDR2 is SYGVKD. CDR3 amino acids: CASSQEPLPTYGQYF. CDR3 DNA sequence: TGTGCCAGCAGTCAGGAGCCCCTCCCCACCTACGGGCAGTACTTC.

This clonotype showed up many times. The genes are TRBV11-1 and TRBJ2-5; possible D gene TRBD1, 5 bases. The CDR3 spans 14 residues. Germline CDR1 is SGHAT and CDR2 is FQDESV (reference sequence). Trimming cost V 3 bases and J 4 bases, with 12 bases left between them. CDR3 protein: CASSFSRAGETQYF. For the CDR3, the DNA is TGTGCCAGCAGCTTCAGCAGGGCAGGAGAGACCCAGTACTTC.

This clonotype was found a few times. The V and J genes are TRBV2 and TRBJ2-1, with D uncertain. V lost 5 bases and J lost 10, with 15 bases in between. This CDR3 contains 13 residues. CDR1 is SNHLY, CDR2 FYNNEI, per germline. In nucleotides, the CDR3 is TGTGCCAGCAGTACACTACCTAACCAGGAGCAGTTCTTC. This encodes CASSTLPNQEQFF.

V is TRBV9 and J is TRBJ2-3, with 7 positions matching TRBD2. V trimming: 4 bases; J trimming: 5 bases; junction bases outside the gene matches: 13. CDR3 size: 16 residues. Germline CDR1 reads SGDLS; CDR2 reads YYNGEE. In DNA, the CDR3 is TGTGCCAGCAGCCAAACTAGCGACCTTGGGAAAGATACGCAGTATTTT. Its translation is CASSQTSDLGKDTQYF.

This chain uses TRBV6-1 with TRBJ2-5, with 10 bases matching TRBD2. Germline V gives CDR1 MNHNS, CDR2 SASEGT. The CDR3 runs to 16 residues. The V segment lost 2 bases and the J segment 9 bases; nucleotides outside the gene matches: 12. CDR3 nucleotides: TGTGCCAGCAGTGAATCGCGGGGACTAGCGTCCAGGGCCCAGTACTTC. This gives the protein CASSESRGLASRAQYF.

This chain uses TRBV12-5 with TRBJ1-4; D unclear. The length of the CDR3 is 14 residues. Germline CDR1 LGHNT, CDR2 FRNRAP. V was trimmed by 1 base and J by 5 bases, leaving 8 bases between them. Here the CDR3 DNA reads TGTGCTAGTGGTTTGGCATCTTTGAATGAAAAACTGTTTTTT. It yields the protein CASGLASLNEKLFF. Together with reference TRBV12-5 and TRBJ1-4, the CDR3 gives the full variable domain: DARVTQTPRHKVTEMGQEVTMRCQPILGHNTVFWYRQTMMQGLELLAYFRNRAPLDDSGMPKDRFSAEMPDATLATLKIQPSEPRDSAVYFCASGLASLNEKLFFGSGTQLSVL.

This clonotype appeared a few times. The rearrangement joins TRBV30 to TRBJ2-6; 7 nucleotides agree with TRBD1. After removal of 2 bases from V and 2 bases from J, the junction contained 3 bases not matched to a gene. The CDR3 covers 15 residues. The V gene's germline CDR1 is GTSNPN and CDR2 SVGIG (reference sequence). CDR3 DNA: TGTGCCTGGAGTCAGGACAGGCCTGGGGCCAACGTCCTGACTTTC. Its translation is CAWSQDRPGANVLTF. Looking up the rest from reference TRBV30 and TRBJ2-6 gives the full variable domain: SQTIHQWPATLVQPVGSPLSLECTVEGTSNPNLYWYRQAAGRGLQLLFYSVGIGQISSEVPQNLSASRPQDRQFILSSKKLLLSDSGFYLCAWSQDRPGANVLTFGAGSRLTVL.

This clonotype occurred many times. The V gene is TRBV5-1, the J gene TRBJ1-2, with D tentatively TRBD1 (6 bases). The CDR3 is 17 residues long. Between the trimmed V and J ends, which lost 8 bases and 2 bases, there was a span of 25 bases. The V gene's germline CDR1 is SGHRS and CDR2 YFSETQ. CDR3 in DNA: TGCGCCAGTAGCCGTGGGGACACCACGGTTTTCAACTATGGCTACACCTTC. Residues: CASSRGDTTVFNYGYTF.

This clonotype was detected many times. The V gene is TRBV27, the J gene TRBJ2-7; D may be TRBD2 (6 bases). The germline gives CDR1 MNHEY, CDR2 SMNVEV (reference sequence). V was pared by 5 bases and J by 1 base, with 15 bases between. The CDR3 length is 15 residues. The DNA of the CDR3 is TGTGCCAGCAGTCCGGCCGGGACTTATTCCTACGAGCAGTACTTC. Translated, it gives CASSPAGTYSYEQYF.